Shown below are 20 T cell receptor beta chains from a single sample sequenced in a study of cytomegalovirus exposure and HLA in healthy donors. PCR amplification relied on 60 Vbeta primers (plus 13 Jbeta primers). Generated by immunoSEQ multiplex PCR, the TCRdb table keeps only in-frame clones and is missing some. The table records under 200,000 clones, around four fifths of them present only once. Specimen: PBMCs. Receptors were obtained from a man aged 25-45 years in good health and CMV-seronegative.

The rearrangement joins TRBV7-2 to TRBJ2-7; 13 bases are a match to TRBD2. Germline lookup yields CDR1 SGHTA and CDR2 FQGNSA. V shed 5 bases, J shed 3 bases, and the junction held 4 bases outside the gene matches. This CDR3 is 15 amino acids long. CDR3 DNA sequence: TGTGCCAGCAGCCGGACTAGCGGGGGAGACTACGAGCAGTACTTC. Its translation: CASSRTSGGDYEQYF.

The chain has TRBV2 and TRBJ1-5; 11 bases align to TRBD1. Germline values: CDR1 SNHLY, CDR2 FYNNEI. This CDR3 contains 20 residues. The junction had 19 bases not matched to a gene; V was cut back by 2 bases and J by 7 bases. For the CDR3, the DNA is TGTGCCAGCAGTGAACCTAATCCGGGCCGGGACAGGGGGTTAAGGCAGCCCCAGCATTTT. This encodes CASSEPNPGRDRGLRQPQHF.

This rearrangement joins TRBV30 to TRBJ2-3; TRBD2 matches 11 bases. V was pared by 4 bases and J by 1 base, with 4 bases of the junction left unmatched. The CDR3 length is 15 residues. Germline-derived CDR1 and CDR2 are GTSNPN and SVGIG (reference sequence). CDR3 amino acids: CAWKTSGTRTDTQYF. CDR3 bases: TGTGCCTGGAAGACTAGCGGGACCCGCACAGATACGCAGTATTTT.

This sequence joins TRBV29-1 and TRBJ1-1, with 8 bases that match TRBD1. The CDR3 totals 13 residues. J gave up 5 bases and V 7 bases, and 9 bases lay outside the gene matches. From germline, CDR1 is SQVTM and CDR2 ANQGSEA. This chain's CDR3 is CSGITGGGTEAFF. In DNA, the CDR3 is TGCAGCGGCATAACAGGGGGAGGGACTGAAGCTTTCTTT.

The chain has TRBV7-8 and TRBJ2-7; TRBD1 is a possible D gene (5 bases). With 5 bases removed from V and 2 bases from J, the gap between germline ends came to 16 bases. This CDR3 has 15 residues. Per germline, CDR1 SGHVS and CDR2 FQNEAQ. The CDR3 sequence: CASSRMGQGTYEQYF. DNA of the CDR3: TGTGCCAGCAGCCGGATGGGGCAGGGCACCTACGAGCAGTACTTC.

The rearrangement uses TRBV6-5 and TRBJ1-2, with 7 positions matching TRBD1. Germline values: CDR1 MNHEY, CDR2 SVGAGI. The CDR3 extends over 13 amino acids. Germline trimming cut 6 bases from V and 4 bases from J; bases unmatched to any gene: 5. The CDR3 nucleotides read TGTGCCAGCAGGCTGACAGGGATCTATGGCTACACCTTC. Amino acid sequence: CASRLTGIYGYTF.

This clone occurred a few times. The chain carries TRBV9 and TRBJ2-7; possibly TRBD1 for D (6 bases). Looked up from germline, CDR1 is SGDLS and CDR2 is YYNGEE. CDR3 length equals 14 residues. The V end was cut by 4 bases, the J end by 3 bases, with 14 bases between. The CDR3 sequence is CASSLPGALYEQYF. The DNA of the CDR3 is TGTGCCAGCAGCCTCCCAGGGGCTCTCTACGAGCAGTACTTC.

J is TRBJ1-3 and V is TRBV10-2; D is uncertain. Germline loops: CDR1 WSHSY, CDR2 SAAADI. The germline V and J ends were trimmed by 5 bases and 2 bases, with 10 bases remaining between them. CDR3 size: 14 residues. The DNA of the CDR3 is TGCGCCAGCAGTACTCCGGTGACTGGAAACACCATATATTTT. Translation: CASSTPVTGNTIYF.

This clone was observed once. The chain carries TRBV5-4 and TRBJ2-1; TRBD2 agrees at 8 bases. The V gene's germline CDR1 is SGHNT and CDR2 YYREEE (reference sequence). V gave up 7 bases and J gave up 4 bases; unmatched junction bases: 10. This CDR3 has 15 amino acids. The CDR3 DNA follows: TGTGCCAGCGTTCGTCGGGGGGGCGCTTACAATGAGCAGTTCTTC. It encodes CASVRRGGAYNEQFF.

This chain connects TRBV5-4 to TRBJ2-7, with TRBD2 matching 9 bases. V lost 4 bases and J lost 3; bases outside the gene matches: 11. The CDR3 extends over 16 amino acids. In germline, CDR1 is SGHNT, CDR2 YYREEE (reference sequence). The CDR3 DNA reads TGTGCCAGCAGCCTGGGGTCTCTAGCGGGGAACTACGAGCAGTACTTC. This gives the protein CASSLGSLAGNYEQYF.

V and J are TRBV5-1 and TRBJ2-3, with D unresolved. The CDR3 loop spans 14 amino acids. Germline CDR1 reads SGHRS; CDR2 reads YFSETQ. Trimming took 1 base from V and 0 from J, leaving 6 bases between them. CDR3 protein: CASSLRVSTDTQYF. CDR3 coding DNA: TGCGCCAGCAGCTTGCGGGTGAGCACAGATACGCAGTATTTT.

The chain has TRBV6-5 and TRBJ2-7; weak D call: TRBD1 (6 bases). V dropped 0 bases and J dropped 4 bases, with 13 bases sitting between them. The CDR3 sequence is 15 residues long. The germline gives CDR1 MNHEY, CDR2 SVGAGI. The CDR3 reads CASSYSNRVGYEQYF. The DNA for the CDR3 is TGTGCCAGCAGTTACTCGAACAGGGTAGGGTACGAGCAGTACTTC.

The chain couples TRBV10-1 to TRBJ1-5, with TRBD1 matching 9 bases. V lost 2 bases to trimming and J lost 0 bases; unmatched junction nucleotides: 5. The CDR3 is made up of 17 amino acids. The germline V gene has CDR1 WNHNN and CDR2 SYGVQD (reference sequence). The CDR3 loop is CASSEGTGPYSNQPQHF. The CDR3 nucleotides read TGCGCCAGCAGTGAGGGGACAGGGCCATATAGCAATCAGCCCCAGCATTTT.

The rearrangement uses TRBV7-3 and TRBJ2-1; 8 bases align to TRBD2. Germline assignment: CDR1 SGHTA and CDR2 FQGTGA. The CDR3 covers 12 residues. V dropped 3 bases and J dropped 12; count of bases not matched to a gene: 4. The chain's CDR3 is CASSFPGGLQFF. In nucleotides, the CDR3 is TGTGCCAGCAGCTTCCCGGGGGGGTTGCAGTTCTTC.

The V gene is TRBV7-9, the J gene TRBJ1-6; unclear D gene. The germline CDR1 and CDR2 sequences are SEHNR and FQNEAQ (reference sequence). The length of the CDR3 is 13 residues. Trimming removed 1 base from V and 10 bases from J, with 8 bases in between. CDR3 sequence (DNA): TGTGCCAGCAGCTTAGGAGACACCTCACCCCTCCACTTT. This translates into CASSLGDTSPLHF.

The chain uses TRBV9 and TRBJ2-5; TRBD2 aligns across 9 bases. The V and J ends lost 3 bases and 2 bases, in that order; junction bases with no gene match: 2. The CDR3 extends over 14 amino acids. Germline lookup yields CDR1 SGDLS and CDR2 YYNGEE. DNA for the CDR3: TGTGCCAGCAGCGGACTAGCGGATCAAGAGACCCAGTACTTC. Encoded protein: CASSGLADQETQYF.

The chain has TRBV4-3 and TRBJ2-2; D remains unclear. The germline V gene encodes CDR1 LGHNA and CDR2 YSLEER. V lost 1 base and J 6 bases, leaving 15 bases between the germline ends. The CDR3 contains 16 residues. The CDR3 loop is CASSQVYADSPGELFF. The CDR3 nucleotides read TGCGCCAGCAGCCAAGTTTATGCCGACTCCCCCGGGGAGCTGTTTTTT.

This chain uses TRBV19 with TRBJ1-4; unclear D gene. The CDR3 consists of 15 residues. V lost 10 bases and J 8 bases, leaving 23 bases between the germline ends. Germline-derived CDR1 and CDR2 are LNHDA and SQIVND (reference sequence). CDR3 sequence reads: CATSSRPSAGEKLFF. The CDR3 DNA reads TGTGCCACTTCATCGAGGCCCTCCGCGGGGGAAAAACTGTTTTTT.

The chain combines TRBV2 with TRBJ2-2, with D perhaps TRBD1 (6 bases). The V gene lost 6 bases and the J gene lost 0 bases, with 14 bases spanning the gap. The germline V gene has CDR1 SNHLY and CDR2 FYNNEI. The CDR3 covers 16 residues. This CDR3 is CASSPGHAANTGELFF. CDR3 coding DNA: TGTGCCAGCAGCCCGGGACACGCCGCGAACACCGGGGAGCTGTTTTTT.

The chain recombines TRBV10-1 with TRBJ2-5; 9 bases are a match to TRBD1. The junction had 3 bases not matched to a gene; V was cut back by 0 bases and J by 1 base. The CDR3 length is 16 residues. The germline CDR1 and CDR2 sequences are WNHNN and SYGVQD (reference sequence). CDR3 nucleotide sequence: TGCGCCAGCAGTGAGTCCGGGACAGGGAGCCAAGAGACCCAGTACTTC. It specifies CASSESGTGSQETQYF.